This entry lists 12 T cell receptor beta chains sequenced from one sample in a study of technical replicates of blood from several donors (dated by TCRdb to about 2017). The protocol used for the library was the immunoSEQ multiplex PCR assay. TCRdb holds this immuneACCESS table with in-frame rearrangements only. Some clones are missing; in checked studies, unresolved V genes explain under half, and the rest has no known cause. Within this sample are some 31,000 clones, with 90% to 95% of them counted one time only. The ten largest account for over 4% of the sample. Sequences were obtained from PBMCs. The receptors originated from a human donor in good health. Some clones in this sample may be carry-over from other donors' samples.

The V gene is TRBV7-9, the J gene TRBJ1-1; D not resolved. Germline lookup yields CDR1 SEHNR and CDR2 FQNEAQ (reference sequence). This CDR3 is 12 amino acids long. V shed 5 bases and J shed 4 bases, with 8 bases lying between them. The CDR3 sequence: CASSPDITEAFF. CDR3 coding DNA: TGTGCCAGCAGCCCTGACATCACTGAAGCTTTCTTT.

The CDR3 DNA reads TGTGCCAGCAGCTTAAGGTGGGAGACAGGGCGGTCTGGCTACACCTTC. Translated: CASSLRWETGRSGYTF. The chain uses TRBV7-8 and TRBJ1-2, with TRBD1 matching 7 bases. The CDR3 has 16 residues. J lost 7 bases, V lost 2 bases, and 13 bases had no gene match. Germline CDR1 and CDR2: SGHVS and FQNEAQ.

This clone has only one observation. This chain connects TRBV4-1 to TRBJ1-2, with 12 bases matching TRBD1. Germline trimming cut 3 bases from V and 5 bases from J; bases unmatched to any gene: 4. CDR3 length: 15 amino acids. The V gene's germline CDR1 is MGHRA and CDR2 YSYEKL. The CDR3 coding sequence is TGCGCCAGCAGCCAGCCGGGACAGGGGGCGTATGGCTACACCTTC. Its protein product is CASSQPGQGAYGYTF.

The chain links TRBV29-1 to TRBJ2-7, with 8 bases aligning to TRBD1. The CDR3 runs to 12 residues. Germline CDR1 reads SQVTM; CDR2 reads ANQGSEA. Trimming cost V 6 bases and J 2 bases; bases outside gene matches: 3. The CDR3 DNA follows: TGCAGCGTACGACAGGGGCCCTACGAGCAGTACTTC. Translating it yields CSVRQGPYEQYF.

The V gene is TRBV15, the J gene TRBJ1-4, with 11 bases identical to TRBD1. Looked up from germline, CDR1 is LNHNV and CDR2 is YYDKDF (reference sequence). Trimming at V came to 3 bases and at J to 8 bases, leaving 8 bases not matched to a gene. The CDR3 spans 16 residues. The chain's CDR3 is CATSRRAGTGGEKLFF. Written as DNA, the CDR3 is TGTGCCACCAGCAGGCGTGCAGGGACAGGGGGGGAAAAACTGTTTTTT.

This chain links TRBV5-1 with TRBJ2-3, with D possibly matching TRBD2 (5 bases). Trimming removed 3 bases from V and 7 bases from J, with 9 bases in between. The CDR3 spans 12 residues. Germline V gene lookup returns CDR1 SGHRS and CDR2 YFSETQ. The CDR3 is CASSSTGNTQYF. DNA for the CDR3: TGCGCCAGCAGCTCCACCGGGAATACGCAGTATTTT.

This chain connects TRBV18 to TRBJ2-7; 9 bases match TRBD1. V lost 4 bases to trimming and J lost 6 bases; unmatched junction nucleotides: 19. CDR3 size: 18 residues. Germline-derived CDR1 and CDR2 are KGHSH and LQKENI. In nucleotides, the CDR3 is TGTGCCAGCTCACTGGTGCCGGGACAGGGAGGACTCGTTGTCGAGCAGTACTTC. Its translation is CASSLVPGQGGLVVEQYF.

The chain's CDR3 is CASSPAGRNTGELFF. CDR3 nucleotides: TGTGCCAGCAGCCCAGCGGGACGGAACACCGGGGAGCTGTTTTTT. The V call is TRBV14, the J call TRBJ2-2, with 7 bases that match TRBD2. Trimming cost V 4 bases and J 1 base; bases outside gene matches: 3. The CDR3 length is 15 residues. CDR1 SGHDN and CDR2 FVKESK come from the germline V gene.

This chain links TRBV6-4 with TRBJ2-3; D perhaps matches TRBD2 (5 bases). Trimming cost V 2 bases and J 0 bases, with 6 bases left between them. Looked up from germline, CDR1 is MRHNA and CDR2 is SNTAGT. The CDR3 is made up of 14 amino acids. DNA for the CDR3: TGTGCCAGCAGTGACGGGGAGAGCACAGATACGCAGTATTTT. This codes for CASSDGESTDTQYF.

The chain is built from TRBV10-3 and TRBJ2-7; 9 nucleotides agree with TRBD2. The trim removed 0 bases at V and 5 bases at J, leaving 5 bases unmatched. The CDR3 extends over 15 amino acids. CDR1 is ENHRY and CDR2 is SYGVKD in the germline V gene. The CDR3 coding sequence is TGTGCCATCAGTGAGTCTGATAGCGGGAGAAACGAGCAGTACTTC. Translated: CAISESDSGRNEQYF.

The gene calls are TRBV4-2 and TRBJ2-7, with 7 bases lining up with TRBD2. V shed 4 bases, J shed 5 bases, and the junction held 2 bases outside the gene matches. Germline CDR1 is LGHNA and CDR2 is YNFKEQ. The CDR3 extends over 12 amino acids. CDR3 sequence: CASSPTSHEQYF. The CDR3 bases are TGTGCCAGCAGCCCGACTAGCCACGAGCAGTACTTC.

V is TRBV6-1 and J is TRBJ2-5; D call uncertain. Trimming removed 1 base at V and 5 bases at J, with 20 bases between. This CDR3 spans 17 amino acids. Germline assignment: CDR1 MNHNS and CDR2 SASEGT. The CDR3 is CASSEELIGTGSETQYF. The CDR3 nucleotides read TGTGCCAGCAGTGAAGAATTGATCGGTACGGGTTCGGAGACCCAGTACTTC.